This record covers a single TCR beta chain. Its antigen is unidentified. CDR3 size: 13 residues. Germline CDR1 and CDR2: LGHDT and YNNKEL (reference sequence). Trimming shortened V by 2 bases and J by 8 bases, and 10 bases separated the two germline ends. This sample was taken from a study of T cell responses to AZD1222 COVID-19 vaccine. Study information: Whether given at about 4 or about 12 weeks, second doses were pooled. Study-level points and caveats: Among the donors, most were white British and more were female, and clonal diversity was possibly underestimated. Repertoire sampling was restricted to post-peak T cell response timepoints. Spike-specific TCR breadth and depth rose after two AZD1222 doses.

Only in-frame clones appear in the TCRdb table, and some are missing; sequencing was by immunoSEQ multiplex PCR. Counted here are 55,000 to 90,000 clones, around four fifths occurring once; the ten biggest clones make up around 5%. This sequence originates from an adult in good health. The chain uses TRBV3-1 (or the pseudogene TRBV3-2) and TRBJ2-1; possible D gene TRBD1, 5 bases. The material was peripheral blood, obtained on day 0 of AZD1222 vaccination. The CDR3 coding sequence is TGTGCCAGCAGCCAAAAGGGGTTCCATGAGCAGTTCTTC. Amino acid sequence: CASSQKGFHEQFF.